What follows are 18 T cell receptor beta chains derived from one specimen sequenced in a study of somatic mutations in cytotoxic T cells in rheumatoid arthritis. Sequencing was performed with immunoSEQ multiplex PCR; in TCRdb, only in-frame clones are kept and a portion is missing. In the table there are about 36,000 clones, approximately 84% of which are singletons. Sequenced input: CD8+ T cells sorted from blood. Every receptor here comes from a man in his forties in good health.

The chain couples TRBV5-6 to TRBJ2-1; a possible D gene is TRBD2 (6 bases). With 3 bases removed from V and 9 bases from J, the gap between germline ends came to 10 bases. The length of the CDR3 is 12 residues. The germline gives CDR1 SGHDT, CDR2 YYEEEE. The CDR3 protein is CASSSGTREQFF. CDR3 bases: TGTGCCAGCAGCTCCGGGACTCGTGAGCAGTTCTTC.

V usage is TRBV19 and J usage is TRBJ2-7; 10 bases are shared with TRBD2. CDR3 length: 15 residues. Trimming removed 1 base from V and 5 bases from J; junction bases left unmatched: 5. Germline CDR1 and CDR2: LNHDA and SQIVND (reference sequence). CDR3 protein: CASSIVPSGSNEQYF. CDR3 nucleotides: TGTGCCAGTAGTATAGTGCCTAGCGGGAGCAACGAGCAGTACTTC.

The chain joins TRBV10-3 to TRBJ1-5, with TRBD1 as a possible D gene (5 bases). V was pared by 0 bases and J by 3 bases, with 9 bases between. The CDR3 loop spans 15 amino acids. From germline, CDR1 is ENHRY and CDR2 SYGVKD. The CDR3 here is CAISESGEFNQPQHF. The CDR3 DNA reads TGTGCCATCAGTGAGTCGGGGGAGTTCAATCAGCCCCAGCATTTT.

The chain recombines TRBV7-9 with TRBJ2-1; tentative D call: TRBD2 (5 bases). Germline V gene lookup returns CDR1 SEHNR and CDR2 FQNEAQ (reference sequence). This CDR3 region has 13 residues. The V and J ends lost 1 base and 5 bases respectively, with 6 bases between them. This chain's CDR3 is CASSLGLNNEQFF. DNA of the CDR3: TGTGCCAGCAGCTTAGGACTAAACAATGAGCAGTTCTTC.

The chain links TRBV7-7 to TRBJ1-1; D uncertain. The CDR3 length is 13 residues. Germline V gives CDR1 SSHAT, CDR2 FNYEAQ (reference sequence). This chain's CDR3 is CAPPRAGHRYAFF. The CDR3, as DNA: TGTGCACCGCCCCGGGCCGGGCATCGGTACGCTTTCTTT.

The chain employs TRBV27 and TRBJ1-1, with D possibly TRBD1 on 6 matching bases. Germline loops: CDR1 MNHEY, CDR2 SMNVEV (reference sequence). The V and J ends lost 2 bases and 6 bases respectively, with 10 bases between them. This CDR3 comprises 13 residues. The CDR3 nucleotides are TGTGCCAGCAGTTTAAGGGGGGCGGCTGAAGCTTTCTTT. It specifies CASSLRGAAEAFF.

This sequence joins TRBV7-9 and TRBJ1-5; D call uncertain. This CDR3 comprises 13 residues. V shed 0 bases and J shed 9 bases, with 9 bases lying between them. Germline V gene lookup returns CDR1 SEHNR and CDR2 FQNEAQ (reference sequence). CDR3 sequence (DNA): TGTGCCAGCAGCTTAGCGTCGGGGTCGCCCCAGCATTTT. Amino acid sequence: CASSLASGSPQHF.

The table lists this clone with a few counts. The chain joins TRBV27 to TRBJ1-1; D gene unclear. From germline, CDR1 is MNHEY and CDR2 SMNVEV (reference sequence). The CDR3 runs 14 residues. V gave up 3 bases and J gave up 1 base, with 9 bases separating them. The CDR3 is CASSFGLTNTEAFF. The CDR3 region has the DNA TGTGCCAGCAGTTTTGGGCTGACGAACACTGAAGCTTTCTTT.

The chain joins TRBV5-6 to TRBJ2-1; D remains unclear. V lost 7 bases and J lost 5, with 13 bases in between. Germline V lookup: CDR1 SGHDT, CDR2 YYEEEE. CDR3 length: 13 residues. The CDR3 loop reads CASLGLEDNEQFF. The CDR3, as DNA: TGTGCCAGCTTAGGGCTTGAAGACAATGAGCAGTTCTTC. Combining the CDR3 with reference TRBV5-6 and TRBJ2-1 gives the whole variable domain DAGVTQSPTHLIKTRGQQVTLRCSPKSGHDTVSWYQQALGQGPQFIFQYYEEEERQRGNFPDRFSGHQFPNYSSELNVNALLLGDSALYLCASLGLEDNEQFFGPGTRLTVL.

This clone was recorded a few times. V usage is TRBV14 and J usage is TRBJ2-7; no firm D call. V gave up 0 bases and J gave up 1 base, with 13 bases separating them. From germline, CDR1 is SGHDN and CDR2 FVKESK. The CDR3 loop spans 16 amino acids. As DNA, the CDR3 is TGTGCCAGCAGCCAAGACCTCGGCGCTATGTCCTACGAGCAGTACTTC. Its translation is CASSQDLGAMSYEQYF.

V gene TRBV4-1 combines with J gene TRBJ2-7; no reliable D call. The germline V gene has CDR1 MGHRA and CDR2 YSYEKL. Trimming pared 4 bases from V and 4 bases from J, leaving 20 bases between. The CDR3 length is 16 residues. For the CDR3, the DNA is TGCGCCAGCAGCCTCATACTAATGAGAGATAATTACGAGCAGTACTTC. Protein: CASSLILMRDNYEQYF.

This clone appeared once. CDR3 sequence: CASSFRLGAVNEKLFF. DNA for the CDR3: TGTGCCAGCAGTTTTAGATTGGGCGCCGTAAATGAAAAACTGTTTTTT. The chain links TRBV27 to TRBJ1-4, with unresolved D. Germline CDR1 and CDR2: MNHEY and SMNVEV (reference sequence). Trimming took 3 bases from V and 5 from J, leaving 16 bases between them. CDR3 length equals 16 residues.

This clone occurred once. The CDR3 here is CSVEEGRSYGYTF. The CDR3 nucleotides read TGCAGCGTTGAGGAGGGTAGAAGCTATGGCTACACCTTC. The rearrangement links TRBV29-1 to TRBJ1-2; the D is unclear. The V and J ends lost 3 bases and 4 bases respectively, with 12 bases between them. CDR3 length: 13 residues. Germline-derived CDR1 and CDR2 are SQVTM and ANQGSEA.

The rearrangement uses TRBV6-6 and TRBJ2-1; no definite D call. CDR3 size: 11 residues. The germline V gene has CDR1 MNHNY and CDR2 SVGAGI (reference sequence). Trimming stripped 5 bases from V and 7 bases from J, with 6 bases between. CDR3 residues: CASSHRNEQFF. The DNA of the CDR3 is TGTGCCAGCAGTCATAGAAATGAGCAGTTCTTC.

V and J are TRBV7-9 and TRBJ2-1; no firm D call. The CDR3 covers 16 residues. V dropped 2 bases and J dropped 0 bases, with 11 bases sitting between them. The germline V gene encodes CDR1 SEHNR and CDR2 FQNEAQ (reference sequence). CDR3 coding DNA: TGTGCCAGCAGCTTATCCAGTTTAAGCTCCTACAATGAGCAGTTCTTC. Its protein is CASSLSSLSSYNEQFF.

The chain joins TRBV4-1 to TRBJ2-1; 12 bases fit TRBD2. Germline CDR1 MGHRA, CDR2 YSYEKL. The CDR3 has 15 amino acids. J gave up 7 bases and V 4 bases, and 5 bases lay outside the gene matches. The CDR3 sequence: CASSLLAGGPNEQFF. CDR3 coding DNA: TGCGCCAGCAGCCTTCTAGCGGGAGGGCCAAATGAGCAGTTCTTC.

This chain links TRBV27 with TRBJ2-1; TRBD2 matches 7 bases. V was pared by 3 bases and J by 3 bases, with 8 bases of the junction left unmatched. The V gene's germline CDR1 is MNHEY and CDR2 SMNVEV (reference sequence). The CDR3 spans 16 residues. CDR3 bases: TGTGCCAGCAGTTTGTTGGCGGGAGTAGGCTACAATGAGCAGTTCTTC. This encodes CASSLLAGVGYNEQFF.

The chain combines TRBV10-3 with TRBJ2-1, with TRBD2 as a possible D gene (6 bases). This CDR3 is built from 16 residues. The germline CDR1 and CDR2 sequences are ENHRY and SYGVKD. Trimming shortened V by 3 bases and J by 0 bases, and 12 bases separated the two germline ends. CDR3 amino acids: CAISDSGRRSYNEQFF. CDR3 nucleotide sequence: TGTGCCATCAGTGATTCGGGGAGGCGCTCCTACAATGAGCAGTTCTTC.